This T cell receptor (beta chain) was captured by sequencing in a study of cytotoxic CD8 clonotypes in ibrutinib-treated CLL. In the study overall: Responses: around 25 partial, 2 complete; after median around 64 months, around 15 stayed remitted, around twelve progressed. Following treatment for a median around twelve months, range 6 to 36, response samples were then taken. Study-level results: Sample timing was unmatched between remission and later-progressing patients; lymph nodes unstudied. Clonality was higher at ibrutinib response and returned toward baseline at progression.

About this clone itself: The antigen remains unidentified.

The CDR3 has 16 amino acids. Trimming removed 3 bases from V and 2 bases from J; junction bases left unmatched: 7. Germline V gene sequence: CDR1 LNHDA, CDR2 SQIVND (reference sequence). TCRdb keeps only in-frame clones here, not all; method: immunoSEQ multiplex PCR. The top ten clones hold 20% to 30% of a sample with more than 20,000 clones, around 68% of them seen once. The material sequenced was PBMCs, taken before ibrutinib treatment. The receptor's source is a human donor with chronic lymphocytic leukemia. The chain carries TRBV19 and TRBJ2-1, with TRBD1 identical over 7 bases. The CDR3 nucleotides are TGTGCCAGTAGTATGTGGCAGGGGGTTACCTACAATGAGCAGTTCTTC. Translation gives CASSMWQGVTYNEQFF.